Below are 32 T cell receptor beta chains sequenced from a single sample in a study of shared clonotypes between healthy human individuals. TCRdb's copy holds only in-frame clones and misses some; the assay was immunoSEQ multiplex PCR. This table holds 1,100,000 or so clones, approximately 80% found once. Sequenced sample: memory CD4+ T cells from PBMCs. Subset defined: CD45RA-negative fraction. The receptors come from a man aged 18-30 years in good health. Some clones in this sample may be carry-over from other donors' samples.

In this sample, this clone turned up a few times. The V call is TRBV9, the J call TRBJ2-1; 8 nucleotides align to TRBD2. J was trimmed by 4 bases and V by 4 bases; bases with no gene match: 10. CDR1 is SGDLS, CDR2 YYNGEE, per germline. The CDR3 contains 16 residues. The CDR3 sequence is CASSRSRAGGYNEQFF. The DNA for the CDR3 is TGTGCCAGCAGCCGTAGTAGGGCGGGAGGTTACAATGAGCAGTTCTTC. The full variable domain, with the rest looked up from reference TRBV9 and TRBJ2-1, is DSGVTQTPKHLITATGQRVTLRCSPRSGDLSVYWYQQSLDQGLQFLIQYYNGEERAKGNILERFSAQQFPDLHSELNLSSLELGDSALYFCASSRSRAGGYNEQFFGPGTRLTVL.

DNA of the CDR3: TGTGCCGCACTACCGGGACAGGGGCACACTGAAGCTTTCTTT. Residues: CAALPGQGHTEAFF. The chain links TRBV28 to TRBJ1-1; 10 bases map to TRBD1. This CDR3 region has 14 residues. The germline V gene encodes CDR1 MDHEN and CDR2 SYDVKM. V shed 11 bases, J shed 3 bases, and the junction held 9 bases outside the gene matches.

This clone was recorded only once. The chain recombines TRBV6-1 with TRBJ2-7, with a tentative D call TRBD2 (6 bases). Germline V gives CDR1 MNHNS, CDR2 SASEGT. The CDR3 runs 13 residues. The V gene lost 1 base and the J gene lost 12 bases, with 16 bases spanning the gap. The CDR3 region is CASSEVSPGGTYF. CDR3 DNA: TGTGCCAGCAGTGAAGTCTCCCCTGGGGGGACGTACTTC.

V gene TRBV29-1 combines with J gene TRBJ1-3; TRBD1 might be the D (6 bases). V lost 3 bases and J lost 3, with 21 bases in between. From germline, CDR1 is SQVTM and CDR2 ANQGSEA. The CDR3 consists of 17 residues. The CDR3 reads CSVENLSTGKGGNTIYF. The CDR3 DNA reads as TGCAGCGTTGAGAACTTATCCACAGGGAAGGGTGGAAACACCATATATTTT.

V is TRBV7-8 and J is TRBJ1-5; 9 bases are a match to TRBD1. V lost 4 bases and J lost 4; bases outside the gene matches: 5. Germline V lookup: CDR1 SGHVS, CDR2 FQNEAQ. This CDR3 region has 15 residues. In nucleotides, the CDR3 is TGTGCCAGCAGCTCCCTTGGACAGGGGAATCAGCCCCAGCATTTT. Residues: CASSSLGQGNQPQHF.

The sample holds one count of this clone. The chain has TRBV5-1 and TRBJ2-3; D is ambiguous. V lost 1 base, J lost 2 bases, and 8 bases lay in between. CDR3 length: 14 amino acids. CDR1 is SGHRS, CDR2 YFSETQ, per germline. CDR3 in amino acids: CASSLPESTDTQYF. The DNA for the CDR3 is TGCGCCAGCAGCTTGCCGGAATCCACAGATACGCAGTATTTT.

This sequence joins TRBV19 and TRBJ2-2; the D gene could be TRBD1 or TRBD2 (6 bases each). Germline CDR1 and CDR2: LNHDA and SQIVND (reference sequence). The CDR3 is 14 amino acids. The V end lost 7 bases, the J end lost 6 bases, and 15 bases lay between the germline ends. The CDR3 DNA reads TGTGCCAGTACGGGGGCAGCTGCGTCCGGGGAGCTGTTTTTT. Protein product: CASTGAAASGELFF.

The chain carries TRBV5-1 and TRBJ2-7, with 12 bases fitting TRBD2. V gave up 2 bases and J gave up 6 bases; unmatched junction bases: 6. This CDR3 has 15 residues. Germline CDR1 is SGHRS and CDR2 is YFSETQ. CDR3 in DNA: TGCGCCAGCAGCTTTTGGACTAGCGGGACACGCGAGCAGTACTTC. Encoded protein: CASSFWTSGTREQYF.

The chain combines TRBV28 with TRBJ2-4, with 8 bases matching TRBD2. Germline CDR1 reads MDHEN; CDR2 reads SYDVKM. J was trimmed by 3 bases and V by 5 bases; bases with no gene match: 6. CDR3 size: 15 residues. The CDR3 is CASSPRGGGKNIQYF. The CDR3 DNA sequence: TGTGCCAGCAGTCCCCGGGGGGGTGGCAAAAACATTCAGTACTTC. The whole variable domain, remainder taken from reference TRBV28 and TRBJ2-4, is DVKVTQSSRYLVKRTGEKVFLECVQDMDHENMFWYRQDPGLGLRLIYFSYDVKMKEKGDIPEGYSVSREKKERFSLILESASTNQTSMYLCASSPRGGGKNIQYFGAGTRLSVL.

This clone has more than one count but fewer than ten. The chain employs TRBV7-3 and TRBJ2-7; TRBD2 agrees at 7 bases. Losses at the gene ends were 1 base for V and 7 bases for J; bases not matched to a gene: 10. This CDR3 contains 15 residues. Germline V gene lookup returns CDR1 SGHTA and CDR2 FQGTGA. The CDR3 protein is CASSLSGSLAREQYF. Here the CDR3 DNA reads TGTGCCAGCAGCTTAAGCGGATCACTAGCGAGGGAGCAGTACTTC.

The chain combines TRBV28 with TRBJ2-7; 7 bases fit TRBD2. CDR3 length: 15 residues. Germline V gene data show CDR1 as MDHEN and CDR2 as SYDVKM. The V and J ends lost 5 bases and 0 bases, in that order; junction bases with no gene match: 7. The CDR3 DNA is TGTGCCAGCAGTCCCCTGCGCGGGAGCTCCTACGAGCAGTACTTC. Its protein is CASSPLRGSSYEQYF.

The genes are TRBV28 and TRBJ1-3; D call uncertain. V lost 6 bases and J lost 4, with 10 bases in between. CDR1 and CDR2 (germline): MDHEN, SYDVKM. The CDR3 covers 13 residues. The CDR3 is CASSGGRGNTIYF. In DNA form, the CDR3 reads TGTGCCAGCAGCGGAGGTCGGGGAAACACCATATATTTT.

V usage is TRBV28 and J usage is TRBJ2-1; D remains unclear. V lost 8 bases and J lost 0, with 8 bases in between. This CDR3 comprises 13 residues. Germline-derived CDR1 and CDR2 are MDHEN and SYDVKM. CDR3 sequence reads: CASWQSSYNEQFF. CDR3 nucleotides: TGTGCCAGCTGGCAGAGCTCCTACAATGAGCAGTTCTTC.

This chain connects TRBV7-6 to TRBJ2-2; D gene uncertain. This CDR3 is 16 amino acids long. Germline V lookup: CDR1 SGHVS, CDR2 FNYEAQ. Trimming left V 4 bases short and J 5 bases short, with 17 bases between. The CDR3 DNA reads TGTGCCAGCAGCTATGGATCGGGCGAAGGAACCGGGGAGCTGTTTTTT. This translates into CASSYGSGEGTGELFF.

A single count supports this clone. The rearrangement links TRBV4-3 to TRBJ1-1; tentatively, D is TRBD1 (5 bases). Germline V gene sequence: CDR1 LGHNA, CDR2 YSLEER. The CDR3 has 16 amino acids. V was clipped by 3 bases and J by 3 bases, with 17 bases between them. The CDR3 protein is CASSQSYERGDTEAFF. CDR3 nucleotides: TGCGCCAGCAGCCAGTCGTATGAAAGGGGTGACACTGAAGCTTTCTTT.

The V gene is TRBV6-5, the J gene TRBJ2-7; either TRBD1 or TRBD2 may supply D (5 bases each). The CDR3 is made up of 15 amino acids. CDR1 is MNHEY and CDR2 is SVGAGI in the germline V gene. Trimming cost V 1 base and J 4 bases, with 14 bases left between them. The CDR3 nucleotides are TGTGCCAGCAGTTACTGGGGCGGGCTCTCTTACGAGCAGTACTTC. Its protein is CASSYWGGLSYEQYF.

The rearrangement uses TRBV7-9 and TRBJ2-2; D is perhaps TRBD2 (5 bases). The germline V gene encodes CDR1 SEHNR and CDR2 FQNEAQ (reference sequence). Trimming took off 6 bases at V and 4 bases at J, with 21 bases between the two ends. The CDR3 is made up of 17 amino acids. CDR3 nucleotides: TGTGCCAGCAGGGGGTCACCGGACTCCTGGAGCACCGGGGAGCTGTTTTTT. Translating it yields CASRGSPDSWSTGELFF.

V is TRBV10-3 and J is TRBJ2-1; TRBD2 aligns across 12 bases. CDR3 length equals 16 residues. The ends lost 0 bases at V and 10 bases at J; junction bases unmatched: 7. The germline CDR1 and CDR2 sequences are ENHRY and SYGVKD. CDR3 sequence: CAISESLAGGHMEQFF. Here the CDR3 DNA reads TGTGCCATCAGTGAGTCACTAGCGGGAGGCCACATGGAGCAGTTCTTC.

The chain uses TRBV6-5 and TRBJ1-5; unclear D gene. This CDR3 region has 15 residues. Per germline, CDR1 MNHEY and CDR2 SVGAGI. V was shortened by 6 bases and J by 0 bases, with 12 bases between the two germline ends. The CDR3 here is CASSIGRYSNQPQHF. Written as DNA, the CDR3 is TGTGCCAGCAGCATCGGACGGTATAGCAATCAGCCCCAGCATTTT.

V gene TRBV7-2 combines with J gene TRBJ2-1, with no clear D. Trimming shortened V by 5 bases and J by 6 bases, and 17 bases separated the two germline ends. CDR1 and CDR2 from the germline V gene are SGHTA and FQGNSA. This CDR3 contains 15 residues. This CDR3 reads CASSPHSGTVNEQFF. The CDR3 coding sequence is TGTGCCAGCAGCCCCCATTCGGGCACCGTCAATGAGCAGTTCTTC.

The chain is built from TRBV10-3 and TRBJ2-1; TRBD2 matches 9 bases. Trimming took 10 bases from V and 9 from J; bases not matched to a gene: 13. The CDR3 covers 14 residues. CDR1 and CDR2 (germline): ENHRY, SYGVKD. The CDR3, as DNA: TGTGCCACCCTAGAGCGGGGGGTTGGTAGTGAGCAGTTCTTC. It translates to CATLERGVGSEQFF.

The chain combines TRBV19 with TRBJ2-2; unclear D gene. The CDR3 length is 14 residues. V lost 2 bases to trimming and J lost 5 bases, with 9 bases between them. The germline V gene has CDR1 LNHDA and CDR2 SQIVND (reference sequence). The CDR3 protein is CASSISLGTGELFF. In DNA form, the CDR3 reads TGTGCCAGTAGTATATCGCTGGGTACCGGGGAGCTGTTTTTT.

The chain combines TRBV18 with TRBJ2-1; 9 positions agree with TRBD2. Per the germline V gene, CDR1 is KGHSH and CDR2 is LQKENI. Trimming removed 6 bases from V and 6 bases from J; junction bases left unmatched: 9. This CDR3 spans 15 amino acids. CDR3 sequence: CASSGSAGGPNEQFF. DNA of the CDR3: TGTGCCAGCTCGGGCTCCGCGGGAGGGCCCAATGAGCAGTTCTTC.

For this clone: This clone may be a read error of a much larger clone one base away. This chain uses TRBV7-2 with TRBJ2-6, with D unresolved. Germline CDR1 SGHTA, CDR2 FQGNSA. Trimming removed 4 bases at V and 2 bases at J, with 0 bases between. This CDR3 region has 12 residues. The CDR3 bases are TGTGCCAGCAGCTCTGGGGCCAACGTCCTGACTTTC. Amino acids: CASSSGANVLTF.

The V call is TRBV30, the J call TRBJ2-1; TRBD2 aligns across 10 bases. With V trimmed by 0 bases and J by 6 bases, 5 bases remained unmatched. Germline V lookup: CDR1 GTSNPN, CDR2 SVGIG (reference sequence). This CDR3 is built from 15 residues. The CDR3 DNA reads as TGTGCCTGGAGTGTACGGCTAGCGGGAGTCAATGAGCAGTTCTTC. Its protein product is CAWSVRLAGVNEQFF. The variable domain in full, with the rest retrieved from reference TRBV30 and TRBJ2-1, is SQTIHQWPATLVQPVGSPLSLECTVEGTSNPNLYWYRQAAGRGLQLLFYSVGIGQISSEVPQNLSASRPQDRQFILSSKKLLLSDSGFYLCAWSVRLAGVNEQFFGPGTRLTVL.

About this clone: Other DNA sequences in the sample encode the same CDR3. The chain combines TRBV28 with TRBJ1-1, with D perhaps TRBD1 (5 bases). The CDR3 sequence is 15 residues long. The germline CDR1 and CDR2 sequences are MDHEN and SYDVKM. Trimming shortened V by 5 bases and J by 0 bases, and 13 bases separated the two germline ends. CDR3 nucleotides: TGTGCCAGCAGTCCGGCGGGGGGTCTGAACACTGAAGCTTTCTTT. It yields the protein CASSPAGGLNTEAFF.

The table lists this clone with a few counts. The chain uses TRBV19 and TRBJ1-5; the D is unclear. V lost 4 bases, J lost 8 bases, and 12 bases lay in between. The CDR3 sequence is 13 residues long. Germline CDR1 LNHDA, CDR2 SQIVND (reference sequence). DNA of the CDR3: TGTGCCAGTAGTACTCACCCCGGTAAGCCCCAGCATTTT. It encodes CASSTHPGKPQHF.

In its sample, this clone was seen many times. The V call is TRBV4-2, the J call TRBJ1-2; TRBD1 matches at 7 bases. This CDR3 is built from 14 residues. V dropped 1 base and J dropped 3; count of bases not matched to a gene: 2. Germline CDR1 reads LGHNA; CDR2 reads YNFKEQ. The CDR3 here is CASSQGDRDYGYTF. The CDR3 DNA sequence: TGTGCCAGCAGCCAAGGCGACAGGGACTATGGCTACACCTTC.

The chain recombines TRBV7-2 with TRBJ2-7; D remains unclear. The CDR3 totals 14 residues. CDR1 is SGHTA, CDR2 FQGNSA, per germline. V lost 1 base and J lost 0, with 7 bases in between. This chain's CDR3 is CASSLGAVSYEQYF. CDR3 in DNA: TGTGCCAGCAGCTTAGGGGCTGTCTCCTACGAGCAGTACTTC.

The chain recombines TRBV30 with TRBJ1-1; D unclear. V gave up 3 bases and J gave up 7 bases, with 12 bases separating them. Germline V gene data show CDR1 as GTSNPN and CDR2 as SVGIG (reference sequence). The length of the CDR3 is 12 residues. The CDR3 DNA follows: TGTGCCTGGAGCCCCAGTAGTGGTGAAGCTTTCTTT. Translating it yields CAWSPSSGEAFF.

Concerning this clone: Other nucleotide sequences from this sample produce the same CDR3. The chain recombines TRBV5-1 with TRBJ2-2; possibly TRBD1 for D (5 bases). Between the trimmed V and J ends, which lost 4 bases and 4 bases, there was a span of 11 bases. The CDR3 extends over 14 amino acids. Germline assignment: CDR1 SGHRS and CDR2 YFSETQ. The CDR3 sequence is CASSAQGSTGELFF. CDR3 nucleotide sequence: TGCGCCAGCAGCGCCCAGGGTTCCACCGGGGAGCTGTTTTTT. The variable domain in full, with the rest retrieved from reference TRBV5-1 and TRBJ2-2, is KAGVTQTPRYLIKTRGQQVTLSCSPISGHRSVSWYQQTPGQGLQFLFEYFSETQRNKGNFPGRFSGRQFSNSRSEMNVSTLELGDSALYLCASSAQGSTGELFFGEGSRLTVL.

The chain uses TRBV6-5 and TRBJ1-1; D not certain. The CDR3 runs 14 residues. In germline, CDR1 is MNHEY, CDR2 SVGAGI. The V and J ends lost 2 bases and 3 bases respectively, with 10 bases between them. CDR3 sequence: CASSYGGLHTEAFF. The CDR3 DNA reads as TGTGCCAGCAGTTACGGCGGGTTACACACTGAAGCTTTCTTT.